The rows below give T cell receptor beta chains drawn from one sample of a study of blood T cells in healthy people across ages. One entry per CDR3 protein, called by TCRdb with MiXCR from the 5' RACE reads. The sample consists of over a million distinct CDR3 sequences, roughly 60% of them appearing once. The sequenced sample was blood. Every receptor here comes from a man younger than 30 in good health. CDR3s include the opening cysteine and the closing phenylalanine or tryptophan. A D gene is named only where the DNA matches it firmly. Not every row has a clone size; where given, it reads once, few, many or a size class.

NA	TRBV7-9	TRBJ1-2	NA	CASSLVDGPYGYTF	TGTGCCAGCAGCTTAGTGGACGGACCCTATGGCTACACCTTC
NA	TRBV5-6	TRBJ1-3	NA	CASSSDLLDSGNTIYF	TGTGCCAGCAGCTCGGACCTCCTTGACTCTGGAAACACCATATATTTT
NA	TRBV20-1	TRBJ1-2	NA	CSALPDRFNYGYTF	TGCAGTGCTCTCCCGGACAGATTTAACTATGGCTACACCTTC
few	TRBV4-1	TRBJ2-3	NA	CASSLQIITDAQYF	TGCGCCAGCAGCCTCCAGATTATCACAGATGCGCAGTATTTT
once	TRBV7-9	TRBJ2-3	NA	CASSFTRSPSTDTQYF	TGTGCCAGCAGCTTTACCCGCTCCCCTAGCACAGATACGCAGTATTTT
NA	TRBV24-1	TRBJ2-1	TRBD1	CAIQQGYNEQFF	TGTGCCATCCAACAGGGGTACAATGAGCAGTTCTTC
NA	TRBV6-5	TRBJ1-5	NA	CASRPNLSQPQHF	TGTGCCAGCCGACCTAACCTAAGTCAGCCCCAGCATTTT
few	TRBV29-1	TRBJ1-2	NA	CSVERESHGYTF	TGCAGCGTTGAACGGGAAAGCCATGGCTACACCTTC
NA	TRBV7-9	TRBJ2-6	NA	CASSDSANVLTF	TGTGCCAGCAGCGACTCGGCCAACGTCCTGACTTTC
few	TRBV6-5	TRBJ2-1	NA	CASNELGPHHNEQFF	TGTGCCAGCAACGAACTTGGCCCACACCACAATGAGCAGTTCTTC